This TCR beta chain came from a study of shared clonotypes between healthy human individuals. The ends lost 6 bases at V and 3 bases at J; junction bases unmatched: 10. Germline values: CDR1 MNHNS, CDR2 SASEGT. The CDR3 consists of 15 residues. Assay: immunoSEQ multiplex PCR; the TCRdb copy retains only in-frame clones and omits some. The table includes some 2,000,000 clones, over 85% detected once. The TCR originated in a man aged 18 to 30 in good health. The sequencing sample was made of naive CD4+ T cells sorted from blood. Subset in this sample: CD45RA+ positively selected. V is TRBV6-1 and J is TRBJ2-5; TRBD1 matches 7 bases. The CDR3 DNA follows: TGTGCCAGCAGGCCAGACAGGGCTCTTGAAGAGACCCAGTACTTC. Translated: CASRPDRALEETQYF.